This TCR beta chain stems from a study of blood T cell repertoires in COVID-19. As for the study in general: The United States, Italy and Spain provided the acute and convalescent COVID-19 samples. T cells, B-cell-depleted T cells, or PBMCs supplied cDNA or gDNA.

In germline, CDR1 is SQVTM, CDR2 ANQGSEA. Trimming removed 5 bases from V and 0 bases from J, with 8 bases in between. The CDR3 has 12 residues. Per the original methods: Estimation of nucleated cell counts was performed using reference gene primer amplification. Data came from immunoSEQ multiplex PCR; TCRdb stores just in-frame clones and leaves some out. The V and J calls and the clone size are those of that table, but D and trimming were determined from the DNA. The table shows 120,000 to 150,000 clones, with more than 70% occurring only once. The TCR comes from a man aged 45-65 years with active or convalescent COVID-19. Material: peripheral blood. The chain has TRBV29-1 and TRBJ2-7; perhaps TRBD2 as D (5 bases). CDR3 residues: CSVRRDSYEQYF. DNA of the CDR3: TGCAGCGTTAGACGGGACTCCTACGAGCAGTACTTC.